One and the same sample provided the 14 T cell receptor beta chains below, sequenced in a study of T cell responses to AZD1222 COVID-19 vaccine (dated by TCRdb to 2020 to 2022). The library was made by the immunoSEQ multiplex PCR assay. TCRdb limited this immuneACCESS table to in-frame rearrangements with V and J called. A share of clones is missing; checked studies link under half to unresolved V genes, and the rest is unexplained. A total of some 100,000 clones appear in this sample, 85% to 90% of them only once. About 4% of the sample rests with the top ten. The time point label, read with the paper, signifies: about 28 days (+/-7) after the second vaccine dose. The sequencing used peripheral blood, collected 28 days after the second AZD1222 dose. The receptors were sampled from an adult who received the AZD1222 COVID-19 vaccine.

The V and J genes are TRBV18 and TRBJ2-7, with 7 nucleotides matching TRBD1. Germline V lookup: CDR1 KGHSH, CDR2 LQKENI. CDR3 size: 14 residues. The V segment lost 6 bases and the J segment 3 bases; nucleotides outside the gene matches: 8. This CDR3 reads CASSTQGSIYEQYF. DNA for the CDR3: TGTGCCAGCTCGACACAGGGGTCTATCTACGAGCAGTACTTC.

CDR3 in DNA: TGTGCCAGCAGCGCCAATTCGAACACTGAAGCTTTCTTT. Amino acids: CASSANSNTEAFF. This chain connects TRBV7-2 to TRBJ1-1; D call uncertain. V was shortened by 5 bases and J by 1 base, with 8 bases between the two germline ends. CDR1 is SGHTA, CDR2 FQGNSA, per germline. This CDR3 region has 13 residues.

This chain joins TRBV4-3 and TRBJ2-1; 7 bases map to TRBD2. This CDR3 is 16 amino acids long. V shed 4 bases, J shed 3 bases, and the junction held 9 bases outside the gene matches. Germline values: CDR1 LGHNA, CDR2 YSLEER. This CDR3 is CASSPSERGLYNEQFF. CDR3 nucleotide sequence: TGCGCCAGCAGCCCGTCGGAGCGGGGTCTCTACAATGAGCAGTTCTTC.

This rearrangement joins TRBV7-2 to TRBJ2-7; D not resolved. Trimming pared 2 bases from V and 2 bases from J, leaving 10 bases between. This CDR3 is built from 14 residues. In germline, CDR1 is SGHTA, CDR2 FQGNSA. The CDR3 sequence: CASSLTQLAYEQYF. The CDR3 nucleotides are TGTGCCAGCAGCTTAACCCAGCTTGCCTACGAGCAGTACTTC.

The chain couples TRBV19 to TRBJ2-2, with D perhaps being TRBD1 or TRBD2 (5 bases each). Trimming stripped 9 bases from V and 5 bases from J, with 19 bases between. CDR3 length: 15 amino acids. The germline gives CDR1 LNHDA, CDR2 SQIVND (reference sequence). Written as DNA, the CDR3 is TGTGCCAGCAAGGGGTCCGGGACGATTACCGGGGAGCTGTTTTTT. This codes for CASKGSGTITGELFF.

The V gene is TRBV5-6, the J gene TRBJ2-7; TRBD1 matches at 12 bases. Germline CDR1 reads SGHDT; CDR2 reads YYEEEE. The ends lost 4 bases at V and 1 base at J; junction bases unmatched: 3. CDR3 length: 15 residues. The CDR3: CASSGDRGLSYEQYF. The CDR3 nucleotides read TGTGCCAGCAGCGGGGACAGGGGGCTATCCTACGAGCAGTACTTC.

This clone appeared once. V gene TRBV7-6 combines with J gene TRBJ1-1, with D perhaps TRBD1 (5 bases). The CDR3 is made up of 13 amino acids. CDR1 and CDR2 from the germline V gene are SGHVS and FNYEAQ. Trimming removed 5 bases from V and 1 base from J, with 8 bases in between. This CDR3 reads CASSPGQNTEAFF. Here the CDR3 DNA reads TGTGCCAGCAGCCCAGGACAGAACACTGAAGCTTTCTTT.

The rearrangement links TRBV18 to TRBJ1-3; a possible D gene is TRBD1 (6 bases). Trimming took off 1 base at V and 4 bases at J, with 17 bases between the two ends. The germline V gene has CDR1 KGHSH and CDR2 LQKENI. This CDR3 comprises 17 residues. The chain's CDR3 is CASSPQQTGEGGNTIYF. CDR3 nucleotide sequence: TGTGCCAGCTCACCACAACAGACAGGCGAAGGGGGAAACACCATATATTTT.

The chain carries TRBV11-3 and TRBJ2-5; D ambiguous. This CDR3 has 14 residues. The V gene lost 1 base and the J gene lost 2 bases, with 8 bases spanning the gap. Germline V lookup: CDR1 SGHNT, CDR2 YENEEA. This CDR3 reads CASSLGQAQETQYF. CDR3 DNA: TGTGCCAGCAGCTTAGGGCAGGCTCAAGAGACCCAGTACTTC.

V and J are TRBV27 and TRBJ2-1; TRBD2 matches 10 bases. V shed 6 bases, J shed 2 bases, and the junction held 1 base outside the gene matches. This CDR3 is 14 amino acids long. From germline, CDR1 is MNHEY and CDR2 SMNVEV (reference sequence). The CDR3 DNA reads as TGTGCCAGCAGCACTAGCGGGACCTACAATGAGCAGTTCTTC. It yields the protein CASSTSGTYNEQFF.

The chain recombines TRBV9 with TRBJ1-1; D unclear. This CDR3 has 14 residues. Trimming cost V 4 bases and J 1 base, with 11 bases left between them. Germline V CDR1 and CDR2: SGDLS, YYNGEE. CDR3 DNA: TGTGCCAGCAGCACCGGACGGGAGAACACTGAAGCTTTCTTT. This sequence encodes CASSTGRENTEAFF.

The chain links TRBV30 to TRBJ1-2; D may be TRBD1 (6 bases). The CDR3 is made up of 14 amino acids. Trimming pared 0 bases from V and 6 bases from J, leaving 14 bases between. Germline loops: CDR1 GTSNPN, CDR2 SVGIG (reference sequence). CDR3 DNA: TGTGCCTGGAGTGTAAGGGGGAACATAGATGGCTACACCTTC. It translates to CAWSVRGNIDGYTF.

The gene calls are TRBV18 and TRBJ1-2; D may be TRBD1 (5 bases). Germline-derived CDR1 and CDR2 are KGHSH and LQKENI. Trimming cost V 4 bases and J 6 bases, with 18 bases left between them. This CDR3 contains 15 residues. The CDR3 region is CASSLGDTGLHGYTF. The CDR3 DNA sequence: TGTGCCAGCTCACTGGGGGATACAGGACTTCATGGCTACACCTTC.

The chain combines TRBV7-2 with TRBJ2-5; D possibly uses TRBD1 or TRBD2 (5 bases each). V lost 5 bases and J 1 base, leaving 14 bases between the germline ends. CDR3 length: 15 residues. Looked up from germline, CDR1 is SGHTA and CDR2 is FQGNSA. CDR3 bases: TGTGCCAGCAGCGCCCCGGGACGGACCCAAGAGACCCAGTACTTC. The encoded protein is CASSAPGRTQETQYF.